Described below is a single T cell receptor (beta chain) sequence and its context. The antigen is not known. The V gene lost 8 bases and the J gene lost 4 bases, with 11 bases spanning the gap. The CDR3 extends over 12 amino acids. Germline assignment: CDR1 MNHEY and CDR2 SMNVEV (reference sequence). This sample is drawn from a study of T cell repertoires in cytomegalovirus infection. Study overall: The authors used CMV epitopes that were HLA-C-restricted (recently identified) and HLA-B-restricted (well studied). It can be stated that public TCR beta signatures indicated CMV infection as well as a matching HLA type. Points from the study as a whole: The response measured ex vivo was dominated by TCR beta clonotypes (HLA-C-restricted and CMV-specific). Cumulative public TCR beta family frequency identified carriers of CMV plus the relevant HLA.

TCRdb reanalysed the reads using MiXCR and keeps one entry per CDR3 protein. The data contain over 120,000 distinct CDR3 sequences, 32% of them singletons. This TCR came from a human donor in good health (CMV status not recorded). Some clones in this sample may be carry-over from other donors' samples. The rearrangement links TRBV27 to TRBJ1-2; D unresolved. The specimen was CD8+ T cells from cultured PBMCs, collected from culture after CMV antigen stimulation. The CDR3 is CASGIGVYGYTF. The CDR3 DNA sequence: TGTGCCAGCGGAATAGGAGTCTATGGCTACACCTTC.